The 27 T cell receptor beta chains listed next were all sequenced from one sample in a study of human T cells and chemical hapten exposure. Indicated time point: patch test 2, 6 weeks after DPC sensitization. Treatment of the sample: therapeutic diphenylcyclopropenone sensitization with weekly scalp DPC. Via MiXCR, TCRdb re-called the RACE reads, giving one row per CDR3 protein. The sample has 350,000 to 400,000 distinct CDR3 sequences, over 6% seen once. The specimen was whole blood, collected in connection with sensitization to the hapten diphenylcyclopropenone (DPC). These receptor sequences come from a young woman with alopecia areata. Some clones in this sample may be carry-over from other donors' samples.

This clonotype was detected a few times. The chain combines TRBV6-1 with TRBJ1-3; unclear D gene. V was pared by 6 bases and J by 0 bases, with 9 bases between. Germline assignment: CDR1 MNHNS and CDR2 SASEGT. The CDR3 extends over 14 amino acids. The CDR3 spells CASRPTLSGNTIYF. CDR3 bases: TGTGCCAGCAGACCAACACTCTCTGGAAACACCATATATTTT.

This chain connects TRBV4-3 to TRBJ1-1; TRBD1 agrees at 8 bases. V was pared by 4 bases and J by 1 base, with 11 bases of the junction left unmatched. Germline CDR1 reads LGHNA; CDR2 reads YSLEER. The CDR3 is 17 amino acids. The CDR3 DNA sequence: TGCGCCAGCAGCCTAAACCTCCCTGGACAGGGGAACACTGAAGCTTTCTTT. This translates into CASSLNLPGQGNTEAFF.

This clonotype has only one observation. This rearrangement joins TRBV18 to TRBJ2-7, with D uncertain. V was trimmed by 5 bases and J by 3 bases, leaving 14 bases between them. The CDR3 is 14 residues long. The germline CDR1 and CDR2 sequences are KGHSH and LQKENI. Written as DNA, the CDR3 is TGTGCCAGCTCAGCGGACCTTCTGCACTACGAGCAGTACTTC. Translation: CASSADLLHYEQYF.

This chain joins TRBV5-1 and TRBJ1-5; 7 positions agree with TRBD1. Germline V gene lookup returns CDR1 SGHRS and CDR2 YFSETQ. This CDR3 contains 16 residues. Germline trimming cut 2 bases from V and 0 bases from J; bases unmatched to any gene: 5. The CDR3, as DNA: TGCGCCAGCAGCTTCGGGACAGTAAATAGCAATCAGCCCCAGCATTTT. Translation gives CASSFGTVNSNQPQHF.

The table lists this clonotype with many counts. The genes are TRBV7-2 and TRBJ2-7; 9 bases agree with TRBD1. The CDR3 is 13 residues long. V lost 10 bases, J lost 2 bases, and 6 bases stayed unmatched. In germline, CDR1 is SGHTA, CDR2 FQGNSA. Here the CDR3 DNA reads TGTGCCACCTCACAGGGGGCGACCTACGAGCAGTACTTC. Protein product: CATSQGATYEQYF.

V is TRBV25-1 and J is TRBJ2-6; D possibly corresponds to TRBD1 (6 bases). Germline CDR1 is MGHDK and CDR2 is SYGVNS. V was pared by 7 bases and J by 2 bases, with 9 bases between. CDR3 length equals 14 residues. The CDR3 region has the DNA TGTGCCAGCACCTCAGGGGCTGGGGCCAACGTCCTGACTTTC. Protein: CASTSGAGANVLTF.

This clonotype occurred many times. The gene calls are TRBV27 and TRBJ2-7; 8 bases match TRBD2. From germline, CDR1 is MNHEY and CDR2 SMNVEV (reference sequence). J gave up 1 base and V 3 bases, and 2 bases lay outside the gene matches. The CDR3 totals 14 residues. CDR3 amino acids: CASSFGGGSYEQYF. For the CDR3, the DNA is TGTGCCAGCAGTTTTGGCGGGGGGTCCTACGAGCAGTACTTC.

This clonotype was detected a few times. The chain is built from TRBV29-1 and TRBJ2-5, with D perhaps TRBD1 or TRBD2 (5 bases each). CDR1 and CDR2 from the germline V gene are SQVTM and ANQGSEA. The CDR3 spans 11 residues. With 3 bases removed from V and 4 bases from J, the gap between germline ends came to 6 bases. The CDR3 reads CSVDGGETQYF. DNA of the CDR3: TGCAGCGTTGATGGGGGAGAGACCCAGTACTTC.

This clonotype was recorded many times. The chain carries TRBV29-1 and TRBJ1-1, with unresolved D. This CDR3 contains 14 residues. V was pared by 7 bases and J by 5 bases, with 20 bases between. Germline V CDR1 and CDR2: SQVTM, ANQGSEA. The CDR3 spells CSAAEGLSGTEAFF. The DNA for the CDR3 is TGCAGCGCCGCTGAGGGCCTCTCGGGGACTGAAGCTTTCTTT.

There are many counts of this clonotype. The chain joins TRBV11-1 to TRBJ1-6; TRBD1 is a possible D gene (5 bases). Looked up from germline, CDR1 is SGHAT and CDR2 is FQDESV (reference sequence). Deletions cut 6 bases from V and 0 bases from J, with 15 bases between. The CDR3 covers 17 residues. The CDR3 here is CASRAGGSFSYNSPLHF. DNA of the CDR3: TGTGCCAGCAGAGCCGGGGGATCTTTCTCCTATAATTCACCCCTCCACTTT.

A few counts support this clonotype. This rearrangement joins TRBV7-2 to TRBJ2-3, with 7 bases identical to TRBD2. The germline CDR1 and CDR2 sequences are SGHTA and FQGNSA. CDR3 length: 16 residues. Losses at the gene ends were 1 base for V and 2 bases for J; bases not matched to a gene: 6. The CDR3 nucleotides read TGTGCCAGCAGCTTAGTTCCTAGCGGTTACACAGATACGCAGTATTTT. It is translated as CASSLVPSGYTDTQYF.

This clonotype was seen a few times. In DNA form, the CDR3 reads TGTGCCAGCAGTCCCCGGCGGATAGGCGGAGGGGAGAGGGAGCAGTACTTC. This translates into CASSPRRIGGGEREQYF. The gene calls are TRBV12-3 or TRBV12-4 and TRBJ2-7; possibly TRBD2 for D (6 bases). Trimming removed 5 bases at V and 7 bases at J, with 27 bases between. The CDR3 totals 17 residues.

This clonotype came up a few times. One end of the junction does not line up with germline, which may come from a read error. The rearrangement joins TRBV7-7 to TRBJ2-5; 12 positions agree with TRBD2. The CDR3 sequence is 16 residues long. Germline V CDR1 and CDR2: SSHAT, FNYEAQ (reference sequence). CDR3 in amino acids: CASSPGLAGLSETQYF. For the CDR3, the DNA is TGTGCTAGCAGCCCTGGACTAGCGGGGCTCTCAGAGACCCAGTACTTC.

The sample holds many counts of this clonotype. The genes are TRBV4-3 and TRBJ2-7; perhaps TRBD1 as D (6 bases). The CDR3 runs 15 residues. V was shortened by 1 base and J by 6 bases, with 16 bases between the two germline ends. CDR1 and CDR2 (germline): LGHNA, YSLEER. This CDR3 reads CASSQVRAGVGEQYF. Written as DNA, the CDR3 is TGCGCCAGCAGCCAAGTACGCGCAGGGGTGGGCGAGCAGTACTTC.

In this sample, this clonotype turned up a few times. The V call is TRBV4-3, the J call TRBJ2-1; 9 bases line up with TRBD2. V lost 4 bases and J lost 4; bases outside the gene matches: 8. The CDR3 is made up of 16 amino acids. Germline lookup yields CDR1 LGHNA and CDR2 YSLEER. The CDR3, as DNA: TGCGCCAGCAGCCCTATTCACGCGGGGGGGTACAATGAGCAGTTCTTC. Translation: CASSPIHAGGYNEQFF.

This clonotype was counted many times. The gene calls are TRBV28 and TRBJ2-3; D may match TRBD1 or TRBD2 (5 bases each). The CDR3 has 15 residues. Germline assignment: CDR1 MDHEN and CDR2 SYDVKM. V was shortened by 4 bases and J by 1 base, with 12 bases between the two germline ends. The CDR3 DNA follows: TGTGCCAGCAGTTCAGCAGGGAGCGGCACAGATACGCAGTATTTT. Amino acid sequence: CASSSAGSGTDTQYF.

This clonotype has a handful of counts. This chain connects TRBV7-9 to TRBJ2-3, with 15 bases aligning to TRBD2. There are 17 residues in the CDR3. The V gene end was trimmed by 4 bases and the J gene end by 3 bases; junction bases not matched to a gene: 5. Germline V gene data show CDR1 as SEHNR and CDR2 as FQNEAQ (reference sequence). CDR3 sequence reads: CASSWGLAGGQTDTQYF. The CDR3, as DNA: TGTGCCAGCAGCTGGGGACTAGCGGGGGGCCAGACAGATACGCAGTATTTT. Based on the CDR3 plus reference TRBV7-9 and TRBJ2-3, the full variable domain is DTGVSQNPRHKITKRGQNVTFRCDPISEHNRLYWYRQTLGQGPEFLTYFQNEAQLEKSRLLSDRFSAERPKGSFSTLEIQRTEQGDSAMYLCASSWGLAGGQTDTQYFGPGTRLTVL.

This clonotype appeared a few times. The chain carries TRBV4-3 and TRBJ1-2; 7 bases line up with TRBD1. This CDR3 comprises 15 residues. With V trimmed by 4 bases and J by 4 bases, 9 bases remained unmatched. From germline, CDR1 is LGHNA and CDR2 YSLEER. The CDR3 loop is CASSPNDRVPYGYTF. CDR3 DNA: TGCGCCAGCAGCCCTAATGACAGGGTCCCCTATGGCTACACCTTC.

This clonotype has at least ten counts. For the CDR3, the DNA is TGTGCCACCAGCTCCGGCCTCTCTGGAAACACCATATATTTT. This gives the protein CATSSGLSGNTIYF. The rearrangement joins TRBV15 to TRBJ1-3, with D unresolved. Germline values: CDR1 LNHNV, CDR2 YYDKDF (reference sequence). CDR3 length equals 14 residues. Trimming took 5 bases from V and 0 from J, leaving 8 bases between them.

This chain connects TRBV12-3 or TRBV12-4 to TRBJ1-1; perhaps TRBD1 as D (6 bases). The CDR3 has 15 amino acids. The ends were cut back, 4 bases at V and 1 base at J, with 13 bases in the middle. The CDR3 DNA reads as TGTGCCAGCAGTTCGAGGGGGACGGCGAACACTGAAGCTTTCTTT. Translating gives CASSSRGTANTEAFF.

This sequence joins TRBV5-1 and TRBJ1-6; D is ambiguous. CDR3 size: 13 residues. Trimming took 0 bases from V and 9 from J, leaving 7 bases between them. Germline V gene lookup returns CDR1 SGHRS and CDR2 YFSETQ. The CDR3 DNA sequence: TGCGCCAGCAGCTTGGAGAGGATTTCACCCCTCCACTTT. Protein product: CASSLERISPLHF.

V and J are TRBV4-3 and TRBJ2-2, with a weak D call TRBD1 (6 bases). The CDR3 totals 15 residues. The V gene's germline CDR1 is LGHNA and CDR2 YSLEER. Trimming pared 3 bases from V and 2 bases from J, leaving 10 bases between. CDR3 protein: CASSQDRENTGELFF. The CDR3 region has the DNA TGCGCCAGCAGCCAGGACAGAGAAAACACCGGGGAGCTGTTTTTT.

The rearrangement joins TRBV7-9 to TRBJ1-1; D possibly corresponds to TRBD1 (6 bases). Trimming pared 4 bases from V and 4 bases from J, leaving 16 bases between. CDR1 and CDR2 from the germline V gene are SEHNR and FQNEAQ (reference sequence). The CDR3 spans 15 residues. CDR3 sequence: CASSSLDRTGTEAFF. DNA of the CDR3: TGTGCCAGCAGCTCCTTAGACAGGACGGGCACTGAAGCTTTCTTT.

The rearrangement uses TRBV7-2 and TRBJ2-5; 8 bases align to TRBD2. This CDR3 has 16 residues. CDR1 and CDR2 from the germline V gene are SGHTA and FQGNSA. Trimming cost V 3 bases and J 5 bases; bases outside gene matches: 11. Here the CDR3 reads CASSFFKAGGTETQYF. Written as DNA, the CDR3 is TGTGCCAGCAGCTTCTTTAAGGCGGGGGGTACGGAGACCCAGTACTTC.

This clonotype has at least ten counts. V gene TRBV20-1 combines with J gene TRBJ1-2; D unresolved. CDR3 length: 14 residues. V was pared by 3 bases and J by 4 bases, with 15 bases between. The germline gives CDR1 DFQATT, CDR2 SNEGSKA (reference sequence). CDR3 DNA: TGCAGTGCTAGGAGCCGAGGCCGCGGCTATGGCTACACCTTC. This gives the protein CSARSRGRGYGYTF.

The chain recombines TRBV24-1 with TRBJ2-7; the match to TRBD1 covers 8 bases. CDR1 is KGHDR and CDR2 is SFDVKD in the germline V gene. CDR3 length: 18 amino acids. V lost 5 bases to trimming and J lost 4 bases; unmatched junction nucleotides: 18. CDR3 sequence (DNA): TGTGCCACCAGTGGTCCAGGGGGCCCTCATAAATTAATGTACGAGCAGTACTTC. Amino acid sequence: CATSGPGGPHKLMYEQYF.

The V and J genes are TRBV7-2 and TRBJ2-7, with 9 positions matching TRBD2. The CDR3 is 15 residues long. J lost 5 bases, V lost 2 bases, and 7 bases had no gene match. CDR1 and CDR2 (germline): SGHTA, FQGNSA. The CDR3 loop is CASSLLGGGVNEQYF. In DNA form, the CDR3 reads TGTGCCAGCAGCTTATTGGGCGGGGGGGTTAACGAGCAGTACTTC.